This T cell receptor (beta chain) was captured in a study of vaccination effects on CD4 cells after COVID-19. Generated by immunoSEQ multiplex PCR, the TCRdb table keeps only in-frame clones and is missing some. The profile covers tens of thousands of clones, with around 79% appearing a single time and 2.4% taken by the ten largest. This CDR3 is built from 13 residues. V was clipped by 6 bases and J by 5 bases, with 12 bases between them. Germline V CDR1 and CDR2: SGHTS, YDEGEE. Culturing for around eleven days preceded CD4+ T cell isolation. Participants received two doses of either the BNT162b2 or mRNA-1273 vaccine. This clone was observed a handful of times. The antigen is undetermined.

The clonotype originates from a human donor who received a COVID-19 vaccine. Sequencing used CD4+ T cells from PBMCs cultured without peptide, obtained after COVID-19 vaccination. The V and J genes are TRBV5-8 and TRBJ1-5, with D possibly TRBD1 on 5 matching bases. CDR3 coding DNA: TGTGCCAGCACGGGGGGACTGGATCAGCCCCAGCATTTT. Protein sequence: CASTGGLDQPQHF.